This T cell receptor beta chain was obtained from a study of T cells in Graves' hyperthyroidism and ophthalmopathy (dated by TCRdb to between 2019 and 2020). At the level of the whole study: Peripheral blood was collected at initial diagnosis, before any treatment. To identify distinguishing TCR V-J signatures, a discovery cohort of 90 to 100 patients was used, comprising 40 to 45 with Graves' ophthalmopathy and some 60 with stable Graves' hyperthyroidism. An independent validation cohort of about 19 hyperthyroidism patients and over 15 patients who later progressed to ophthalmopathy tested prospective prediction of ophthalmopathy. After blood sampling, hyperthyroidism patients were treated with methimazole at a starting dose of 30 mg daily, and ophthalmopathy patients were treated with high-dose intravenous methylprednisolone. The roughly 90 discovery patients were divided at random into training and test sets in a 7:3 ratio. In six Graves' hyperthyroidism patients, the study also compared T-cell repertoires from thyroid tissue with T-cell repertoires from blood. TCR Vbeta CDR3 sequencing of 130 to 150 peripheral blood samples (over 40 ophthalmopathy, 75 hyperthyroidism and some 17 progressor patients) is reported in the paper.

Only a few counts were recorded for this clonotype. Its antigen remains unidentified. No clone much larger than this one lies a single base away; base qualities are absent. Study-wide conclusions, independent of this receptor: A 13 V-J signature model separated ophthalmopathy from stable hyperthyroidism, with over 85% sensitivity and roughly 82% specificity in cross-validation and 80%/75% in testing. In validation, the model predicted progression to ophthalmopathy with about 71% sensitivity and 72% to 85% specificity, a median of 6.5 months before onset. Most expanded thyroid clonotypes (frequency above 0.001) were also detected in blood, suggesting blood repertoires may reflect thyroid immune responses. No statistical method was used to fix the sample size in advance, and group allocation was not hidden from the investigators.

Ophthalmopathy patients had moderately to severely active disease, Clinical Activity Score of at least 3, NOSPECS grade of at least 4, and duration under 3 months. Any patient with an uncontrolled infection, another autoimmune disease, pregnancy or lactation was excluded. Diagnoses were established on the basis of clinical symptoms, serum thyroxine and TRAb, thyroid ultrasound, and orbital computed tomography. PBMCs were separated from 10 ml of fresh peripheral blood using Ficoll-Paque density gradient centrifugation. Trizol reagent was used to extract total RNA, and RNA quality was then checked on an Agilent 2100 Bioanalyzer. The TCR beta CDR3 regions were amplified from RNA transcripts. The first round of RT-PCR for the TCR CDR3 was performed with the HTBI primer set and the Qiagen OneStep RT-PCR kit. Libraries were constructed in a second round of multiplex PCR, after which size selection and purification were performed. Paired-end sequencing of the libraries was performed with 100 bp reads on an Illumina HiSeq2000. As for the authors' bioinformatics: SOAPnuke was used to process the raw data, removing reads that contained adapters or uncalled bases, had a mean Phred below 15, or lacked an exact match to the constant primer or identifier. High-quality paired reads were merged with COPE v1.2.5, and unique nucleotide sequences were defined as clonotypes. MiTCR v1.1 was used to align clonotypes to the IMGT TRBV, TRBD and TRBJ reference segments. Analysis was restricted to V-J combinations with a frequency above 0.0001, which covered 98% to 99.2% of repertoires. The TCS score was defined as the ratio of F50 (clonal expansion) to E x V (chaos), calculated using BLOSUM62-based TCRdist between CDR3 peptides within each V-J. Welch's t-statistics and random forest reduced some 510 V-J features to roughly 13, which were used in a naive Bayes classifier (R e1071). The raw public reads went through TCRdb reprocessing: fastp at Q25, MiXCR clone calling, in-frame beta chains kept. Each entry merges the rows of one CDR3 protein and shows their most common DNA and genes. TCRdb, not the original authors, processed these V and J calls. The sample has around 500,000 distinct CDR3 sequences on record, roughly a sixth of them singletons. The top ten constitute approximately 32% of the sample.

This TCR was recovered from a woman in her twenties or thirties with Graves' ophthalmopathy. Sequenced input: blood.

The DNA is as follows: TGTGCCAGCAGCTCCGGGACTAGCGGGAGAACGTCGTCCTACAATGAGCAGTTCTTC. Its translation reads: CASSSGTSGRTSSYNEQFF. The V and J genes are TRBV7-9 and TRBJ2-1; 14 nucleotides in the junction match TRBD2. Spanning cysteine to phenylalanine, the CDR3 consists of 19 amino acids. Left in the record is the CDR3 DNA by itself, 57 bases read in frame from the first base. The junction shows trimming of 4 bases on V and 1 base on J, and the gene matches do not reach 9 bases of it. The germline V gene (reference sequence) provides CDR1 SEHNR and CDR2 FQNEAQ.